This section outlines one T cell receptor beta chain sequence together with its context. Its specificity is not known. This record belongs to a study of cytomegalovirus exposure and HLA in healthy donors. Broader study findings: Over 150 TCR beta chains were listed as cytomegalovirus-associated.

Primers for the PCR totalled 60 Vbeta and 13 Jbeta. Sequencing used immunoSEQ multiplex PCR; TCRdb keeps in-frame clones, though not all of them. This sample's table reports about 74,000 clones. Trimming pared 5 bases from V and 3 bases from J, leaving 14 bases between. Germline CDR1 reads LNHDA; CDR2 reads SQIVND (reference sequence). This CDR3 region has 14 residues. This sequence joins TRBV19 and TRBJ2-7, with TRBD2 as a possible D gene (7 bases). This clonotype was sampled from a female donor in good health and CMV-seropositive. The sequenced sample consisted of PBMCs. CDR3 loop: CASSGGGAVYEQYF. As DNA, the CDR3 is TGTGCCAGTAGTGGCGGGGGCGCAGTCTACGAGCAGTACTTC.